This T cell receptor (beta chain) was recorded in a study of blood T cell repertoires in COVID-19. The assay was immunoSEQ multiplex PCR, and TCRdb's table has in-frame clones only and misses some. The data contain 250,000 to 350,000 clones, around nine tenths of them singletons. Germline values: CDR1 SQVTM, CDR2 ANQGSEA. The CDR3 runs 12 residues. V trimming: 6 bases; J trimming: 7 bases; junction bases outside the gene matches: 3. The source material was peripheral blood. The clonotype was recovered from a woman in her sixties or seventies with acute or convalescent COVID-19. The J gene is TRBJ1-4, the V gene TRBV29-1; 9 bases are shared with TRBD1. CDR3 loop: CSVQGAVEKLFF. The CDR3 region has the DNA TGCAGCGTACAGGGGGCCGTTGAAAAACTGTTTTTT.